This T cell receptor beta chain was recorded in a study of shared clonotypes between healthy human individuals. The study's findings and limits: Among the subsets, naive ones generally showed larger estimated richness than memory ones.

With respect to this clone: Antigen: not known.

Germline CDR1 reads SNHLY; CDR2 reads FYNNEI. V dropped 3 bases and J dropped 6 bases, with 11 bases sitting between them. This CDR3 has 13 amino acids. TCRdb keeps only in-frame clones here, not all; method: immunoSEQ multiplex PCR. The data contain 2 million to 2.5 million clones, 85% to 95% of them seen just once; the ten biggest clones take up roughly 0.36%. The receptor comes from a young man in good health. Some clones in this sample may be carry-over from other donors' samples. V gene TRBV2 combines with J gene TRBJ1-1; D is undetermined. Sequences were obtained from naive CD4+ T cells from PBMCs. Subset meaning: CD45RA+ positively selected. As DNA, the CDR3 is TGTGCCAGCAGTGACCCCTTGAGGTCTGAAGCTTTCTTT. It encodes CASSDPLRSEAFF.